This T cell receptor (beta chain) was retrieved from a study of beta chain features in type 1 diabetes. Study-level results: The study found fewer insertions and more deletions at VDJ junctions in type 1 diabetes patients. In every one of the four CD4+ subsets, TCRB CDR3s were moderately but significantly shorter in Type 1 diabetes patients.

The isolated RNA, all of it, was reverse transcribed, so expressed TCRB transcripts were what got sequenced. Method: immunoSEQ multiplex PCR; TCRdb's copy keeps in-frame clones and lacks some. Seen here are 810,000 or so clones, around a sixth observed once, and the top ten hold about 0.02%. About this clone itself: Its matching antigen is unknown.

This CDR3 is built from 14 residues. V shed 10 bases and J 4 bases; nucleotides not matched to a gene: 6. From germline, CDR1 is ENHRY and CDR2 SYGVKD. Sequencing was carried out using naive CD4+ T cells from blood. This sequence joins TRBV10-3 and TRBJ2-2; 10 bases fit TRBD1. The sequence was collected from a woman aged 18-29 years in good health. The CDR3 DNA is TGTGCCAGTGCCGGGACAGGGGTCACCGGGGAGCTGTTTTTT. Its protein product is CASAGTGVTGELFF.